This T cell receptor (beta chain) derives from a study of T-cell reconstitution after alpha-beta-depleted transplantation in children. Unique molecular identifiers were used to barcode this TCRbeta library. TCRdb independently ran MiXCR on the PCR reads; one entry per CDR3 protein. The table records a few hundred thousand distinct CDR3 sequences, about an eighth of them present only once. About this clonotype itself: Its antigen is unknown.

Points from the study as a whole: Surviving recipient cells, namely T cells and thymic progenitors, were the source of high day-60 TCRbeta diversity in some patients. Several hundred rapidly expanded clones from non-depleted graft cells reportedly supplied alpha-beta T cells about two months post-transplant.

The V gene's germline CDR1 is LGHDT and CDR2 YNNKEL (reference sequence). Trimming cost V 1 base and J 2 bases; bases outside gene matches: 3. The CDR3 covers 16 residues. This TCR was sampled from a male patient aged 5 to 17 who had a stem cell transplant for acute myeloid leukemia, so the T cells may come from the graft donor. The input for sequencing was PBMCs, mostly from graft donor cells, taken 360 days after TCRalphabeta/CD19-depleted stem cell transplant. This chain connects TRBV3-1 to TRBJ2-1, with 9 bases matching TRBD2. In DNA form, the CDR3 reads TGTGCCAGCAGCCAAGGAGTAGCGGGGGCCTACAATGAGCAGTTCTTC. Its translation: CASSQGVAGAYNEQFF.